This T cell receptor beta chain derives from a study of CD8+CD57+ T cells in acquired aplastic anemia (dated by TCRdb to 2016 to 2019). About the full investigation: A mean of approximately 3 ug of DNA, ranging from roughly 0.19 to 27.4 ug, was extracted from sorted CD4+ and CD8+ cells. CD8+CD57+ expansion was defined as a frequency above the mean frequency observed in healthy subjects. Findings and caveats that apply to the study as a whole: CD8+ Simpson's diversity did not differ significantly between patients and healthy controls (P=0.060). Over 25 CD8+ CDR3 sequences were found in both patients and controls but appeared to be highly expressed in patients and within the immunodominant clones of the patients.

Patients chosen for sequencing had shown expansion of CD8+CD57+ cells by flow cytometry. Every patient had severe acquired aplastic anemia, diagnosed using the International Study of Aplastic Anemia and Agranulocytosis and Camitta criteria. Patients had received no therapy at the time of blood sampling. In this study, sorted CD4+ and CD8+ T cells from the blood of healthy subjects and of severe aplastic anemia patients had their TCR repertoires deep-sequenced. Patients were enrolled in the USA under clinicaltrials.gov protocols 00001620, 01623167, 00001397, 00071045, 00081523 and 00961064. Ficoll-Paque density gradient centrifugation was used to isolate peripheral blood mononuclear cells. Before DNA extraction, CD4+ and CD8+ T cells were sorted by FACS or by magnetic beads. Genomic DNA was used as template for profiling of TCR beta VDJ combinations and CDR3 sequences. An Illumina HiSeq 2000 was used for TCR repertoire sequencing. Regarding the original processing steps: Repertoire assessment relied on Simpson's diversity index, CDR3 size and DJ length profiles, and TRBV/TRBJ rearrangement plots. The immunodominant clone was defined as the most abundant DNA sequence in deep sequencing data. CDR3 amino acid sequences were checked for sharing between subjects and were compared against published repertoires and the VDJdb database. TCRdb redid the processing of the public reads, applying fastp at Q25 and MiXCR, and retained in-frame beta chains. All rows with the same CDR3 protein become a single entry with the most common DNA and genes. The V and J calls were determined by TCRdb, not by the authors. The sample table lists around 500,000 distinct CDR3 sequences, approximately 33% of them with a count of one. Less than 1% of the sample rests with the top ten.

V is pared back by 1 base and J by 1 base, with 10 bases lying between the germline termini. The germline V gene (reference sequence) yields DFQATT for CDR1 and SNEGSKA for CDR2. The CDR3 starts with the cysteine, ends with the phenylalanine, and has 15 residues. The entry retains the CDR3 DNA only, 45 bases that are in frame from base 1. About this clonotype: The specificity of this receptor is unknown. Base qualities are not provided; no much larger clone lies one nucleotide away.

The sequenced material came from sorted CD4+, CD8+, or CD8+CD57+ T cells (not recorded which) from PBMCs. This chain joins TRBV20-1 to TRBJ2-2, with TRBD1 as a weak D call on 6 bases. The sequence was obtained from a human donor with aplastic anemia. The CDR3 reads CSARAGTLNTGELFF. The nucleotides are TGCAGTGCTAGAGCCGGGACACTGAACACCGGGGAGCTGTTTTTT.